These 17 T cell receptor beta chains were sequenced from one sample in a study of blood T cell repertoires in COVID-19. The repertoire was sequenced with immunoSEQ multiplex PCR; TCRdb's copy has only in-frame clones and lacks some. The sample records fewer than 50,000 clones, about 92% being singletons. Sequences were obtained from peripheral blood. The receptors here all came from a man over 45 with COVID-19, enrolled during active disease.

CDR3 sequence: CASSLGSTGGYGYTF. In DNA, the CDR3 is TGCGCCAGCAGCTTGGGAAGTACAGGCGGCTATGGCTACACCTTC. This chain uses TRBV5-1 with TRBJ1-2; maybe TRBD1 (5 bases). The V end was cut by 0 bases, the J end by 4 bases, with 13 bases between. Germline lookup yields CDR1 SGHRS and CDR2 YFSETQ. The length of the CDR3 is 15 residues.

The genes are TRBV2 and TRBJ2-7; a possible D gene is TRBD2 (5 bases). The CDR3 is 15 amino acids. The germline V gene has CDR1 SNHLY and CDR2 FYNNEI. Trimming took 6 bases from V and 4 from J, leaving 19 bases between them. CDR3 DNA: TGTGCCAGCAGCCCCGGGGTGGGAGCTCGGTACGAGCAGTACTTC. Amino acids: CASSPGVGARYEQYF.

This chain links TRBV29-1 with TRBJ2-7, with 10 bases that match TRBD1. Unmatched junction bases numbered 3, after V lost 4 bases and J lost 3 bases. Looked up from germline, CDR1 is SQVTM and CDR2 is ANQGSEA. This CDR3 has 13 amino acids. CDR3 loop: CSVGDRGRYEQYF. CDR3 sequence (DNA): TGCAGCGTTGGGGACAGGGGCCGCTACGAGCAGTACTTC.

The rearrangement links TRBV30 to TRBJ1-2; a weak D match, TRBD1 (6 bases). CDR3 length: 12 amino acids. Germline loops: CDR1 GTSNPN, CDR2 SVGIG (reference sequence). V lost 2 bases to trimming and J lost 8 bases, with 12 bases between them. The CDR3 is CAWSTGGRGYTF. The CDR3 nucleotides are TGTGCCTGGAGTACGGGGGGCCGAGGCTACACCTTC.

The chain combines TRBV25-1 with TRBJ1-4; TRBD1 aligns across 7 bases. The germline CDR1 and CDR2 sequences are MGHDK and SYGVNS. The junction had 4 bases not matched to a gene; V was cut back by 6 bases and J by 3 bases. This CDR3 has 14 amino acids. The CDR3 reads CASSDRASNEKLFF. The CDR3 DNA reads as TGTGCCAGCAGCGACAGGGCTTCTAATGAAAAACTGTTTTTT.

The chain has TRBV7-3 and TRBJ2-1; tentatively, D is TRBD2 (5 bases). This CDR3 has 15 amino acids. CDR1 SGHTA and CDR2 FQGTGA come from the germline V gene. V lost 5 bases to trimming and J lost 0 bases, with 11 bases between them. DNA of the CDR3: TGTGCCAGCAGCCCAGGACTCTACTCCTACAATGAGCAGTTCTTC. Protein product: CASSPGLYSYNEQFF. The variable domain in full, with the rest retrieved from reference TRBV7-3 and TRBJ2-1, is GAGVSQTPSNKVTEKGKYVELRCDPISGHTALYWYRQSLGQGPEFLIYFQGTGAADDSGLPNDRFFAVRPEGSVSTLKIQRTERGDSAVYLCASSPGLYSYNEQFFGPGTRLTVL.

The genes are TRBV5-6 and TRBJ2-7; a weak D match, TRBD1 (6 bases). CDR1 SGHDT and CDR2 YYEEEE come from the germline V gene. Trimming pared 1 base from V and 0 bases from J, leaving 8 bases between. The CDR3 totals 14 residues. The DNA for the CDR3 is TGTGCCAGCAGCTTGCCGGACAGCTCCTACGAGCAGTACTTC. Protein product: CASSLPDSSYEQYF.

The chain carries TRBV19 and TRBJ2-3; TRBD2 matches at 10 bases. The germline CDR1 and CDR2 sequences are LNHDA and SQIVND (reference sequence). The CDR3 totals 14 residues. The trim removed 2 bases at V and 6 bases at J, leaving 2 bases unmatched. Written as DNA, the CDR3 is TGTGCCAGTAGTATAACTAGCGGGATTGATACGCAGTATTTT. It codes for CASSITSGIDTQYF.

CDR3 sequence (DNA): TGTGCCAGCAGCTTAACCCCCGACAGGGATCAGCCCCAGCATTTT. Protein sequence: CASSLTPDRDQPQHF. This chain joins TRBV11-2 and TRBJ1-5; 7 nucleotides align to TRBD1. Per the germline V gene, CDR1 is SGHAT and CDR2 is FQNNGV. The trim removed 2 bases at V and 5 bases at J, leaving 6 bases unmatched. There are 15 residues in the CDR3.

V usage is TRBV4-3 and J usage is TRBJ2-2; D not resolved. CDR3 length equals 18 residues. V shed 0 bases and J shed 2 bases, with 16 bases lying between them. The germline gives CDR1 LGHNA, CDR2 YSLEER. This CDR3 is CASSQEASSEINTGELFF. The CDR3 bases are TGCGCCAGCAGCCAAGAAGCCAGCAGCGAAATAAACACCGGGGAGCTGTTTTTT.

The rearrangement links TRBV10-3 to TRBJ1-6; TRBD1 is a possible D gene (6 bases). The CDR3 runs to 14 residues. Trimming removed 3 bases from V and 8 bases from J, with 11 bases in between. Germline lookup yields CDR1 ENHRY and CDR2 SYGVKD. For the CDR3, the DNA is TGTGCCATCAGTGAACAACAGGGTTATTCACCCCTCCACTTT. Translating it yields CAISEQQGYSPLHF.

The V and J genes are TRBV15 and TRBJ2-4, with 7 bases aligning to TRBD2. The CDR3 totals 16 residues. From germline, CDR1 is LNHNV and CDR2 YYDKDF (reference sequence). Losses at the gene ends were 1 base for V and 7 bases for J; bases not matched to a gene: 10. DNA for the CDR3: TGTGCCACCAGCAGAGGGCCCCGGGGGGTAGTGAACATTCAGTACTTC. This translates into CATSRGPRGVVNIQYF.

V gene TRBV27 combines with J gene TRBJ2-3; D gene ambiguous. Germline CDR1 and CDR2: MNHEY and SMNVEV (reference sequence). V was clipped by 6 bases and J by 1 base, with 20 bases between them. The CDR3 covers 17 residues. Here the CDR3 reads CASRVLGLAFGTDTQYF. The CDR3 bases are TGTGCCAGCAGGGTTCTTGGGCTGGCTTTTGGCACAGATACGCAGTATTTT.

The chain carries TRBV28 and TRBJ2-7; D may be TRBD2 (5 bases). Germline CDR1 is MDHEN and CDR2 is SYDVKM. Trimming removed 6 bases at V and 5 bases at J, with 17 bases between. The CDR3 contains 14 residues. The CDR3 bases are TGTGCCAGCAGGGGAGTTTCACCTTCGAACGAGCAGTACTTC. Translated, it gives CASRGVSPSNEQYF.

V and J are TRBV6-1 and TRBJ1-5, with D tentatively TRBD1 (5 bases). Germline assignment: CDR1 MNHNS and CDR2 SASEGT. V was pared by 3 bases and J by 6 bases, with 18 bases between. This CDR3 comprises 16 residues. The CDR3 sequence is CASSEVHGGDFQPQHF. CDR3 DNA: TGTGCCAGCAGTGAGGTGCACGGAGGGGATTTTCAGCCCCAGCATTTT.

This clone occurred once. The chain combines TRBV2 with TRBJ2-6; tentatively, D is TRBD2 (6 bases). Trimming cost V 6 bases and J 0 bases, with 18 bases left between them. This CDR3 is built from 18 residues. The germline CDR1 and CDR2 sequences are SNHLY and FYNNEI. The CDR3 loop reads CASRKPGAPLSGANVLTF. The CDR3 region has the DNA TGTGCCAGCAGAAAACCGGGAGCCCCCCTCTCTGGGGCCAACGTCCTGACTTTC.

The chain recombines TRBV4-1 with TRBJ1-2; TRBD1 aligns across 10 bases. The CDR3 spans 16 residues. The V gene's germline CDR1 is MGHRA and CDR2 YSYEKL. The junction had 11 bases not matched to a gene; V was cut back by 4 bases and J by 6 bases. CDR3 in DNA: TGCGCCAGCAGCCTCACGGGACAGGGGATAGTAGATGGCTACACCTTC. It encodes CASSLTGQGIVDGYTF.